What follows describes a single TCR beta chain. The table lists this clonotype with many counts. The antigen it binds to is not known. It has no much larger one-base neighbor in the sample; base qualities were not kept. These data are taken from a study of T cell repertoires in cytomegalovirus infection (dated by TCRdb to about 2019). As for the study more broadly: Donor HLA type was relevant to the analysis, as public TCR beta signatures indicated carriage of CMV infection together with the matching HLA type. What the authors observed across the whole study: Cumulative frequency of public TCR beta family members discriminated carriers of CMV infection plus the relevant HLA type in this cohort and an independent 352-donor cohort. In the ex vivo response, HLA-C-restricted CMV-specific TCR beta clonotypes were dominant, and in two of eight donors the single most frequent clonotype came from this HLA-C-restricted group.

Instrument on record: Illumina HiSeq 1500. TCRdb reran the public reads through fastp at Q25 and MiXCR, keeping productive beta chains. Rows are combined by CDR3 protein, so each entry shows the most common genes and DNA. The sample contains over 150,000 distinct CDR3 sequences, approximately 19% of them found a single time. The leading ten clones occupy roughly 2.9% of the sample. As encoded in the germline V gene, CDR1 is MNHNS while CDR2 is SASEGT. V is cut back by 3 bases and J by 2 bases, with 10 bases in the junction unmatched. The CDR3 goes from the cysteine to the phenylalanine over 16 residues. The CDR3 DNA has 48 bases and is translated from base 1.

The receptor comes from a human donor in good health (CMV status not recorded). Some clones in this sample may be carry-over from other donors' samples. The chain couples TRBV6-1 to TRBJ2-7; 7 middle bases align to TRBD2. Sequencing used PBMCs. The CDR3 protein sequence reads: CASSEAREAGPYEQYF. The DNA is as follows: TGTGCCAGCAGTGAGGCCCGGGAGGCAGGACCCTACGAGCAGTACTTC.